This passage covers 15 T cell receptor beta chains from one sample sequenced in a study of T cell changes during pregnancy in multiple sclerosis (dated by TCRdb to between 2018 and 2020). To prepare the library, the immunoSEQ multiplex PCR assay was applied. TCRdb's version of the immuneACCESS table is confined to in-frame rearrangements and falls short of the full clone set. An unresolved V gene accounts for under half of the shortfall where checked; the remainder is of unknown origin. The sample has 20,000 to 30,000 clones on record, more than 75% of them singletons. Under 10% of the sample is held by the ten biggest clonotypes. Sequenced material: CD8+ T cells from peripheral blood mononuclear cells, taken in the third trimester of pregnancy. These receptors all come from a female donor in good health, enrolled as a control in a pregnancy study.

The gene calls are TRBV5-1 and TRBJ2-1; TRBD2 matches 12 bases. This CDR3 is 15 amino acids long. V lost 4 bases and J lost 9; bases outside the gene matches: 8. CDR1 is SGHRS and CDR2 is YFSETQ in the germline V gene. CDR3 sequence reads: CASSETTSGSGEQFF. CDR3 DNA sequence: TGCGCCAGCAGCGAAACGACTAGCGGGAGTGGTGAGCAGTTCTTC. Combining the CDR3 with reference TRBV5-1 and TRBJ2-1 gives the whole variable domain KAGVTQTPRYLIKTRGQQVTLSCSPISGHRSVSWYQQTPGQGLQFLFEYFSETQRNKGNFPGRFSGRQFSNSRSEMNVSTLELGDSALYLCASSETTSGSGEQFFGPGTRLTVL.

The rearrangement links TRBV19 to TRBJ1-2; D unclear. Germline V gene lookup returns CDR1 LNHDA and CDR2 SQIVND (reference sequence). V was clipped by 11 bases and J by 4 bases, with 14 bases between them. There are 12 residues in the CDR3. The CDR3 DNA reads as TGTGCCGCCACCGGAGGGCTCTATGGCTACACCTTC. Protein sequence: CAATGGLYGYTF.

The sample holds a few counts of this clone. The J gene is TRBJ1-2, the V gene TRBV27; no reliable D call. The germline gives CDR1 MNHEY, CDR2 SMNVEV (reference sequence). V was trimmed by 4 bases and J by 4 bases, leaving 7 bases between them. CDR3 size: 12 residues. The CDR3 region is CASSSGGYGYTF. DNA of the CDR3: TGTGCCAGCAGTTCGGGAGGCTATGGCTACACCTTC.

This chain's CDR3 is CATSTGIYEQYF. In DNA form, the CDR3 reads TGTGCCACCTCGACAGGGATCTACGAGCAGTACTTC. V and J are TRBV19 and TRBJ2-7, with 7 bases aligning to TRBD1. The CDR3 sequence is 12 residues long. J was trimmed by 3 bases and V by 10 bases; bases with no gene match: 6. Germline-derived CDR1 and CDR2 are LNHDA and SQIVND (reference sequence).

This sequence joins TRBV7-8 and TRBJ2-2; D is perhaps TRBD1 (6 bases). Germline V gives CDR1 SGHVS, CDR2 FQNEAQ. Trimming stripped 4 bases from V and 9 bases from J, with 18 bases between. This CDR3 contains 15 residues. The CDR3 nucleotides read TGTGCCAGCAGCTATTTAGGGGGACGGGTTAGGGAGCTGTTTTTT. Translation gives CASSYLGGRVRELFF.

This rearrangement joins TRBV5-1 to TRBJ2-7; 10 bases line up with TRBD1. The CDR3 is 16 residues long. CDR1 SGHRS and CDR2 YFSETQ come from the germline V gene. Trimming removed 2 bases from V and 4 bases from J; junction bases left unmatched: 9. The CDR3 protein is CASSFILGQGTYEQYF. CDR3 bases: TGCGCCAGCAGCTTTATACTGGGACAGGGGACGTACGAGCAGTACTTC.

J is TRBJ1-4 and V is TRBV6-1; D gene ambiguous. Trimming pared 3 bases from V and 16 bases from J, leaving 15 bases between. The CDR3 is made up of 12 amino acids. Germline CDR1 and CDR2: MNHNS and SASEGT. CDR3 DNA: TGTGCCAGCAGTGAGATTGGAGGGCCTCCGTTTTTT. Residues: CASSEIGGPPFF.

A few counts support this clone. The CDR3, as DNA: TGTGCCAGCAGTGAATATCGACAGGGGGCCTACAATGAGCAGTTCTTC. Protein sequence: CASSEYRQGAYNEQFF. The V and J genes are TRBV2 and TRBJ2-1, with 9 nucleotides matching TRBD1. Unmatched junction bases numbered 4, after V lost 2 bases and J lost 2 bases. The germline V gene has CDR1 SNHLY and CDR2 FYNNEI. This CDR3 contains 16 residues.

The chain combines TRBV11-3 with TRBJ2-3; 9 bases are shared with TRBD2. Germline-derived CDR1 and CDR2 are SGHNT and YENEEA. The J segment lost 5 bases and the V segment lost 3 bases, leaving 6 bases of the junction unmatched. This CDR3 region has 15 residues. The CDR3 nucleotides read TGTGCCAGCAGCTTCATAGCGGGAGTTCAAGATACGCAGTATTTT. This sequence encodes CASSFIAGVQDTQYF.

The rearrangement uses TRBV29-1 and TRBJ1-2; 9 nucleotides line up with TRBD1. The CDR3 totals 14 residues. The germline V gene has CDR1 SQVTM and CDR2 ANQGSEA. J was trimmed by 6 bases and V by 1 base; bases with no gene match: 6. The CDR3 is CSVEGGTGNNGYTF. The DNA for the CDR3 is TGCAGCGTTGAAGGTGGGACAGGGAACAATGGCTACACCTTC.

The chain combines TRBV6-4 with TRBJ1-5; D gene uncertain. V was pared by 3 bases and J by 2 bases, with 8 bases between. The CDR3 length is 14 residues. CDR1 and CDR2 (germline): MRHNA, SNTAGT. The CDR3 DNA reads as TGTGCCAGCAGTGAAGGCCAGGGCAATCAGCCCCAGCATTTT. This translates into CASSEGQGNQPQHF.

CDR3 DNA: TGTGCCAGTAGCTATTCGTACTACAATGAGCAGTTCTTC. Its translation: CASSYSYYNEQFF. This chain links TRBV19 with TRBJ2-1, with D unclear. With 6 bases removed from V and 3 bases from J, the gap between germline ends came to 9 bases. Germline V gene lookup returns CDR1 LNHDA and CDR2 SQIVND (reference sequence). This CDR3 is 13 amino acids long.

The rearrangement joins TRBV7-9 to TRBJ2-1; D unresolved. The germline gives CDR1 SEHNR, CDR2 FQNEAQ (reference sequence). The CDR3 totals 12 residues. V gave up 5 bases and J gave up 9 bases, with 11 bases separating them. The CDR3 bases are TGTGCCAGCAGCCCCCCGCGCCCTGAGCAGTTCTTC. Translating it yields CASSPPRPEQFF.

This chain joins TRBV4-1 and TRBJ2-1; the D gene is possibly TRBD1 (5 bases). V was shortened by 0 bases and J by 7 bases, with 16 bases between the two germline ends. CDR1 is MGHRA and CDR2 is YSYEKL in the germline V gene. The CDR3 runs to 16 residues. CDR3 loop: CASSQEGRNARNEQFF. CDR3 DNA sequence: TGCGCCAGCAGCCAAGAGGGGCGGAACGCCAGGAATGAGCAGTTCTTC.

The CDR3 protein is CASTGTGNTGELFF. For the CDR3, the DNA is TGTGCCAGTACTGGGACAGGGAACACCGGGGAGCTGTTTTTT. The rearrangement links TRBV19 to TRBJ2-2; the match to TRBD1 covers 8 bases. CDR1 is LNHDA and CDR2 is SQIVND in the germline V gene (reference sequence). The CDR3 contains 14 residues. Trimming took 7 bases from V and 1 from J; bases not matched to a gene: 2. The entire variable domain, with the rest obtained from reference TRBV19 and TRBJ2-2, is as follows: DGGITQSPKYLFRKEGQNVTLSCEQNLNHDAMYWYRQDPGQGLRLIYYSQIVNDFQKGDIAEGYSVSREKKESFPLTVTSAQKNPTAFYLCASTGTGNTGELFFGEGSRLTVL.